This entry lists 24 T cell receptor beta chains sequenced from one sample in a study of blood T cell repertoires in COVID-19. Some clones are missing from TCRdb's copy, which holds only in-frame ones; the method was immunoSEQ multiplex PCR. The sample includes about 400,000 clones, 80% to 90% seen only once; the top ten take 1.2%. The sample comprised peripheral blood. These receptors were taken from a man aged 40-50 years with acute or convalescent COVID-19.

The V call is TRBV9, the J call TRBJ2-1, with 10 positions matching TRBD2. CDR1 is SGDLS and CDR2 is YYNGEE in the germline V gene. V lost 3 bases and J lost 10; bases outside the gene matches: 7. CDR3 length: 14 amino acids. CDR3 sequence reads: CASSATSGSEEQFF. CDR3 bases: TGTGCCAGCAGCGCGACTAGCGGGTCTGAGGAGCAGTTCTTC. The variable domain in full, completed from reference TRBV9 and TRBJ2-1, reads DSGVTQTPKHLITATGQRVTLRCSPRSGDLSVYWYQQSLDQGLQFLIQYYNGEERAKGNILERFSAQQFPDLHSELNLSSLELGDSALYFCASSATSGSEEQFFGPGTRLTVL.

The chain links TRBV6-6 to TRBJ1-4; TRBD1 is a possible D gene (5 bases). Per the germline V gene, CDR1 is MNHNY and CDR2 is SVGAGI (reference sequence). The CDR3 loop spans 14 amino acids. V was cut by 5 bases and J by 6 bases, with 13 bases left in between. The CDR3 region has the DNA TGTGCCAGCAGTCCAGGGTTGACGGATGAAAAACTGTTTTTT. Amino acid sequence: CASSPGLTDEKLFF.

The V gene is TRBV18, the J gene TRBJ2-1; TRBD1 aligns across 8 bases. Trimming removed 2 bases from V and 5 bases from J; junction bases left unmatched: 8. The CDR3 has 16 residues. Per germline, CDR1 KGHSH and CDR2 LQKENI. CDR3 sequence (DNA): TGTGCCAGCTCACCAGGGCAGGGGGCTAGGGACAATGAGCAGTTCTTC. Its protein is CASSPGQGARDNEQFF.

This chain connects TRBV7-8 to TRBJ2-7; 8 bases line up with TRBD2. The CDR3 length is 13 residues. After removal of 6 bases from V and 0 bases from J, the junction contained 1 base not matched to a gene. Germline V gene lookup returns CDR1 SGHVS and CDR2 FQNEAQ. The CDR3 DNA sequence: TGTGCCAGCAGGGCGGGGGGCTCCTACGAGCAGTACTTC. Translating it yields CASRAGGSYEQYF.

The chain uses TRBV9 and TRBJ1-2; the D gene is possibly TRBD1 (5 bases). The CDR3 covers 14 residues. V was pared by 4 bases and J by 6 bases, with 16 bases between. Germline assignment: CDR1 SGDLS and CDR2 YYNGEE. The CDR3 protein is CASSPPGGLHGYTF. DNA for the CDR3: TGTGCCAGCAGCCCCCCCGGGGGGTTGCATGGCTACACCTTC.

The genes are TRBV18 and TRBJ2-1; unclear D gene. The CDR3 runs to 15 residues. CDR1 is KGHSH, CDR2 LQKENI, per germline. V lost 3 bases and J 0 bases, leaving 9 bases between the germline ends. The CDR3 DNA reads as TGTGCCAGCTCACCGTCTAGTCTCTCCTACAATGAGCAGTTCTTC. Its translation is CASSPSSLSYNEQFF.

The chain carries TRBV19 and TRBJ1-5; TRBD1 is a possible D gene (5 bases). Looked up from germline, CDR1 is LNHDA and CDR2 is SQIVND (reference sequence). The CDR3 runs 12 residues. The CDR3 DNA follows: TGTGCAAAATGGGGGGGAAATCAGCCCCAGCATTTT. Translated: CAKWGGNQPQHF.

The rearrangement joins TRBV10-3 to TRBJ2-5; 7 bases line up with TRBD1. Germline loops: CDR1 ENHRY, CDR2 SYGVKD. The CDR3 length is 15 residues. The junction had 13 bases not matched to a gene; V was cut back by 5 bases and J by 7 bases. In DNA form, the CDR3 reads TGTGCCATCAGTCCGGGACAGCAACCTCCGGGGACCCAGTACTTC. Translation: CAISPGQQPPGTQYF.

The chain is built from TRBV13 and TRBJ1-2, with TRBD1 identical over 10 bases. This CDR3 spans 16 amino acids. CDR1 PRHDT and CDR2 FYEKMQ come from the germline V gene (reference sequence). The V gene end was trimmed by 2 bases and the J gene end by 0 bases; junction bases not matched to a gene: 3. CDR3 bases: TGTGCCAGCAGCTTACCCGGGACAGGGGCTAACTATGGCTACACCTTC. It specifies CASSLPGTGANYGYTF.

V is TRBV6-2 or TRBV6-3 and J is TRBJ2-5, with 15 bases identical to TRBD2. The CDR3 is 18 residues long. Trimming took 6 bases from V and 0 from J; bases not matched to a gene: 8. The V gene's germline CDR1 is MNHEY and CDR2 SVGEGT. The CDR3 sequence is CASSQGLAGGLYQETQYF. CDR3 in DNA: TGTGCCAGCAGCCAGGGACTAGCGGGAGGACTGTACCAAGAGACCCAGTACTTC.

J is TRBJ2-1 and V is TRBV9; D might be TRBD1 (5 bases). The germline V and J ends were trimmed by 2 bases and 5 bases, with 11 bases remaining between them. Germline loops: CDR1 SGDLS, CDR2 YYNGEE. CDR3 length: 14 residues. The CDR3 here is CASSVQGPNNEQFF. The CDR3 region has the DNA TGTGCCAGCAGCGTTCAGGGTCCCAACAATGAGCAGTTCTTC.

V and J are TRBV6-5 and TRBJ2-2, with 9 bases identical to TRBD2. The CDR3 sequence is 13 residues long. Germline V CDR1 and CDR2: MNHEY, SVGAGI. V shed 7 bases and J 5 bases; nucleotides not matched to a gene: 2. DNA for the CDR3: TGTGCCAGCATTCTAGCGGGAACCGGGGAGCTGTTTTTT. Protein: CASILAGTGELFF.

CDR3 region: CASSLGRGSYNSPLHF. The CDR3 DNA reads TGTGCCAGCAGTTTAGGCAGAGGCTCCTATAATTCACCCCTCCACTTT. The chain joins TRBV28 to TRBJ1-6; D is unclear. V lost 2 bases, J lost 0 bases, and 8 bases lay in between. CDR1 MDHEN and CDR2 SYDVKM come from the germline V gene. The CDR3 sequence is 16 residues long.

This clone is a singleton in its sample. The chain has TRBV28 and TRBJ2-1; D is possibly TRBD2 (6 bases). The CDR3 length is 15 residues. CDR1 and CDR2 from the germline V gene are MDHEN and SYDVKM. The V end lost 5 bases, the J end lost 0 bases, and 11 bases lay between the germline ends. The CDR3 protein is CASSPGLRSYNEQFF. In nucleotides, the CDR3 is TGTGCCAGCAGTCCCGGACTACGCTCCTACAATGAGCAGTTCTTC.

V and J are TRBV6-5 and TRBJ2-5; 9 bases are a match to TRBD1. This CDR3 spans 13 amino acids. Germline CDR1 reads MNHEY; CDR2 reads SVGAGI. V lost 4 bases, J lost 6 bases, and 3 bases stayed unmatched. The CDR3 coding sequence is TGTGCCAGCAGTTTAGGACAGGGGCAGACCCAGTACTTC. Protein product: CASSLGQGQTQYF.

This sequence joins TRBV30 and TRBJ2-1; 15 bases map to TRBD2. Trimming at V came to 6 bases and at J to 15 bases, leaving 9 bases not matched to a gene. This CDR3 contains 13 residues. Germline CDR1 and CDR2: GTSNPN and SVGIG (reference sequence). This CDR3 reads CACSGLAGGQGFF. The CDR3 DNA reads TGTGCCTGCTCAGGACTAGCGGGGGGGCAAGGGTTCTTC.

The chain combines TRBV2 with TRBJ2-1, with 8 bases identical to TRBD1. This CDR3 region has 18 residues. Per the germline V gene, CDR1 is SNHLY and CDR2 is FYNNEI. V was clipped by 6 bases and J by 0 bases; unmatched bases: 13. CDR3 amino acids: CASSGAGRGTGSYNEQFF. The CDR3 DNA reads TGTGCCAGCAGCGGGGCGGGGCGCGGGACAGGCTCCTACAATGAGCAGTTCTTC.

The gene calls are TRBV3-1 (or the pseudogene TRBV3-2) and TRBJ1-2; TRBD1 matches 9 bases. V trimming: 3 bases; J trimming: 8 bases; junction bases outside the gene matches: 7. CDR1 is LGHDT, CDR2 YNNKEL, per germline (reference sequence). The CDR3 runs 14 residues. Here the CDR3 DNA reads TGTGCCAGCAGCCAGGGACAGGGAAGAAGCGGCTACACCTTC. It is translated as CASSQGQGRSGYTF.

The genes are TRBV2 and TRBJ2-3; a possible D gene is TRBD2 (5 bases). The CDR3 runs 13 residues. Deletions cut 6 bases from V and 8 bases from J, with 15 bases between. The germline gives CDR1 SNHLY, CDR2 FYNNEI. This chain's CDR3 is CASSAPARATQYF. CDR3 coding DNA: TGTGCCAGCAGCGCCCCGGCGAGGGCTACGCAGTATTTT.

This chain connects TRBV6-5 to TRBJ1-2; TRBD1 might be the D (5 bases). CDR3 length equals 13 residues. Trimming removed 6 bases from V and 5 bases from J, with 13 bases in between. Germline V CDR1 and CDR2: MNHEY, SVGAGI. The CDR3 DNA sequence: TGTGCCAGCAGAACCGGGACTGAGTATGGCTACACCTTC. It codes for CASRTGTEYGYTF.

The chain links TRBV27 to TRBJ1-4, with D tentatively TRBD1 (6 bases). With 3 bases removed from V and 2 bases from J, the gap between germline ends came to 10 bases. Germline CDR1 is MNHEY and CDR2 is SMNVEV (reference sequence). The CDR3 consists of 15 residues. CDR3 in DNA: TGTGCCAGCAGTTTGCAGGGGACGACTAATGAAAAACTGTTTTTT. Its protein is CASSLQGTTNEKLFF.

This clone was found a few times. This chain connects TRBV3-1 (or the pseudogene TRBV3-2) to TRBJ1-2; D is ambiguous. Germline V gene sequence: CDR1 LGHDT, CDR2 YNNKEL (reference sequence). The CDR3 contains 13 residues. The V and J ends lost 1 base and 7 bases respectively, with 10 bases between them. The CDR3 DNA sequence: TGTGCCAGCAGCCAAGGCAGTTCGGGTGGCTACACCTTC. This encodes CASSQGSSGGYTF.

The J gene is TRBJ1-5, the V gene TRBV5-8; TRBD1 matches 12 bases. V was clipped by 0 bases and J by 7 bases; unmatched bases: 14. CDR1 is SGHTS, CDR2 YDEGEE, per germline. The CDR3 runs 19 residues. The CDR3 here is CASSLVAGVGTGGSQPQHF. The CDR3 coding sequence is TGTGCCAGCAGCTTGGTGGCCGGTGTCGGGACAGGGGGCTCCCAGCCCCAGCATTTT.

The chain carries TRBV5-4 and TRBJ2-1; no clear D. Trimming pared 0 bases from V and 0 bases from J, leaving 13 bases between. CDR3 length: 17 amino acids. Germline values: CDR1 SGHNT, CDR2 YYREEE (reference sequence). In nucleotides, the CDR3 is TGTGCCAGCAGCTTGGGGCCCGAAACGGGCTCCTACAATGAGCAGTTCTTC. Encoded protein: CASSLGPETGSYNEQFF.